The present T cell receptor (beta chain) was sequenced within a study of blood T cell repertoires in COVID-19. In the study overall: Both acute and convalescent COVID-19 samples were obtained from the United States, Italy and Spain. The analysed material was cDNA or gDNA that came from T cells, B-cell-depleted T cells, or PBMCs.

Repertoires were generated with immunoSEQ multiplex PCR, while TCRdb's copy carries only in-frame clones and drops some. The sample carries approximately 380,000 clones, roughly 85% recorded once. This CDR3 is built from 17 residues. V shed 1 base and J 3 bases; nucleotides not matched to a gene: 10. Per the germline V gene, CDR1 is LNHDA and CDR2 is SQIVND (reference sequence). What was sequenced was peripheral blood. This receptor was obtained from a young woman with acute or convalescent COVID-19. V usage is TRBV19 and J usage is TRBJ2-7, with 9 bases aligning to TRBD2. CDR3 in amino acids: CASSIGLDSGRIYEQYF. CDR3 in DNA: TGTGCCAGTAGTATAGGCCTTGATAGCGGGAGAATCTACGAGCAGTACTTC.